The T cell receptor (beta chain) under discussion was sequenced for a study of shared T cell receptors in the human thymus. The CDR3 covers 11 residues. CDR1 and CDR2 from the germline V gene are MNHNY and SVGAGI (reference sequence). V shed 5 bases and J shed 6 bases, with 4 bases lying between them. Profiled with immunoSEQ multiplex PCR; TCRdb holds only in-frame clones, not every one. The sample carries about 380,000 clones, around 93% recorded once. The sequenced sample consisted of thymocytes. The chain employs TRBV6-6 and TRBJ2-2; D remains ambiguous. The receptor was isolated from a human donor. The CDR3 spells CASSPPGELFF. CDR3 DNA: TGTGCCAGCAGTCCCCCCGGGGAGCTGTTTTTT.